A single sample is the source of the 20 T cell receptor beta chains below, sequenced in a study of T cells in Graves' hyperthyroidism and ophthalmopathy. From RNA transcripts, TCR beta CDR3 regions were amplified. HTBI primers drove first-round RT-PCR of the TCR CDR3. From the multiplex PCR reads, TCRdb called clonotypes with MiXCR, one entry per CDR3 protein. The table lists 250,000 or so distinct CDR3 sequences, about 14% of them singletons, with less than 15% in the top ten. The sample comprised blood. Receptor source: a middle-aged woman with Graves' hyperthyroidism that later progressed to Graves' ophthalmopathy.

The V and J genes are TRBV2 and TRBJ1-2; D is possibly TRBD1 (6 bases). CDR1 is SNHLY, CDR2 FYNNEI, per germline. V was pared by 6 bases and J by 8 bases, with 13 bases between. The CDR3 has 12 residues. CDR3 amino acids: CASSQRTVGYTF. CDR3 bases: TGTGCCAGCAGCCAGAGGACAGTGGGCTACACCTTC.

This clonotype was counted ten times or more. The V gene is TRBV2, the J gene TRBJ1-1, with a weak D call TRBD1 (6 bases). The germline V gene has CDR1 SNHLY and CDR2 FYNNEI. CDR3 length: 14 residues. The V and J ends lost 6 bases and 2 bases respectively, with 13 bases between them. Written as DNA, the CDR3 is TGTGCCAGCAGAATACAGGGTCCTAACACTGAAGCTTTCTTT. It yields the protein CASRIQGPNTEAFF.

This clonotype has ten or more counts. The DNA for the CDR3 is TGTGCCAGCAGCCGCGGGCCTCAAAACAATGAGCAGTTCTTC. Translating gives CASSRGPQNNEQFF. The chain carries TRBV5-8 and TRBJ2-1, with a weak D call TRBD2 (5 bases). Germline CDR1 is SGHTS and CDR2 is YDEGEE. CDR3 size: 14 residues. Trimming took 4 bases from V and 5 from J, leaving 13 bases between them.

CDR3 region: CAWSRLAGGPDTQYF. The CDR3 DNA sequence: TGTGCCTGGAGTAGACTAGCGGGAGGCCCAGATACGCAGTATTTT. The chain links TRBV30 to TRBJ2-3; TRBD2 matches 13 bases. The germline V gene has CDR1 GTSNPN and CDR2 SVGIG (reference sequence). Trimming removed 2 bases from V and 4 bases from J; junction bases left unmatched: 3. This CDR3 is built from 15 residues.

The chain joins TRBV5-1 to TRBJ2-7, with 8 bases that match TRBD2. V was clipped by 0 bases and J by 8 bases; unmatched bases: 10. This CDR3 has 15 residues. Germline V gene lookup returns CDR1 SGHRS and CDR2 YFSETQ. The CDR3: CASSLAGTRNPQQYF. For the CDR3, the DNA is TGCGCCAGCAGCTTGGCCGGGACTAGGAATCCCCAGCAGTACTTC. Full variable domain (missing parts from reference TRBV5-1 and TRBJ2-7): KAGVTQTPRYLIKTRGQQVTLSCSPISGHRSVSWYQQTPGQGLQFLFEYFSETQRNKGNFPGRFSGRQFSNSRSEMNVSTLELGDSALYLCASSLAGTRNPQQYFGPGTRLTVT.

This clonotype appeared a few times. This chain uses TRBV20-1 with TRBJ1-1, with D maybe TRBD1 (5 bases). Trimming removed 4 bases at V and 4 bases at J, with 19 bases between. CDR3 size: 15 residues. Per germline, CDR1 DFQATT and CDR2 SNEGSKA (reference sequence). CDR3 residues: CSANPLMTVFTEAFF. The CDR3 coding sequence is TGCAGTGCTAATCCACTCATGACAGTTTTCACTGAAGCTTTCTTT.

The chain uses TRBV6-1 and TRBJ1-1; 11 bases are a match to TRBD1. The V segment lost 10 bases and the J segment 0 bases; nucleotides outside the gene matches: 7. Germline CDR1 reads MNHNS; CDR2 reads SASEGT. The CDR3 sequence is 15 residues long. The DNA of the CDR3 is TGTGCCACCCGAGGGACAGGGGGTGTGAACACTGAAGCTTTCTTT. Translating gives CATRGTGGVNTEAFF.

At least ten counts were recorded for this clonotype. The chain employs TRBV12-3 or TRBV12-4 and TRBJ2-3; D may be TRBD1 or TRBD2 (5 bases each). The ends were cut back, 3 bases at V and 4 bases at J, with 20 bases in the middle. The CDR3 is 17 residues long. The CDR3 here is CASSFNGALGPADTQYF. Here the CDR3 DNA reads TGTGCCAGCAGTTTTAACGGGGCGTTGGGTCCCGCAGATACGCAGTATTTT.

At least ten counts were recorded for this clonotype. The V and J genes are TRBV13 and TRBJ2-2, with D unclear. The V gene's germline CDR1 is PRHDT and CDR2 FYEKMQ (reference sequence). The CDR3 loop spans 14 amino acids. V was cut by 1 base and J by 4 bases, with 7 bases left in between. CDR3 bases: TGTGCCAGCAGCTTAGCAGTTCTCACCGGGGAGCTGTTTTTT. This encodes CASSLAVLTGELFF.

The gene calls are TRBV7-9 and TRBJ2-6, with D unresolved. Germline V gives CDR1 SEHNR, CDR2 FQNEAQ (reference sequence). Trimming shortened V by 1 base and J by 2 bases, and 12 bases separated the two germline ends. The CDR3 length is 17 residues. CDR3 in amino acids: CASSLERLVAGANVLTF. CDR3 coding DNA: TGTGCCAGCAGCTTAGAGAGGCTCGTGGCTGGGGCCAACGTCCTGACTTTC.

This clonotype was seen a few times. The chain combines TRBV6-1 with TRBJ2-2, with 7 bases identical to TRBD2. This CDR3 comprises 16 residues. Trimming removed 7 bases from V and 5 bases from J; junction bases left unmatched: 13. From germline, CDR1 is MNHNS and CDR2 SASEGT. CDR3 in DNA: TGTGCCAGCACCTTCGGCGGGAGCCGGGGAACCGGGGAGCTGTTTTTT. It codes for CASTFGGSRGTGELFF.

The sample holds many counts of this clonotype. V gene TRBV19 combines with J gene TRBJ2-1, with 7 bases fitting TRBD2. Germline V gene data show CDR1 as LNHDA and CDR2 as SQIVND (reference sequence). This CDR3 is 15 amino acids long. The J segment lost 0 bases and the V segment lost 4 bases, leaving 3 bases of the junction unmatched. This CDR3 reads CASSTGGSSYNEQFF. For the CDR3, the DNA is TGTGCCAGTAGTACCGGCGGGAGCTCCTACAATGAGCAGTTCTTC.

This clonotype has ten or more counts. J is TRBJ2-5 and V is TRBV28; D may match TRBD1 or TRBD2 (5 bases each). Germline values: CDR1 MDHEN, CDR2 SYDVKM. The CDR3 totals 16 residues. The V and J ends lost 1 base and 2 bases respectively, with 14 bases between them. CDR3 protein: CASSLSGRKKQETQYF. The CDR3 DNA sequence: TGTGCCAGCAGTTTATCGGGACGAAAAAAACAAGAGACCCAGTACTTC.

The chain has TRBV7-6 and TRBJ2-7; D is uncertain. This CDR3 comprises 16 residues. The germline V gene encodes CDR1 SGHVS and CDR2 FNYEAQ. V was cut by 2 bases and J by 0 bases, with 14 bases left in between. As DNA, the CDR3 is TGTGCCAGCAGCTTATTTGGCAAATCGAGCTCCTACGAGCAGTACTTC. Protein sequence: CASSLFGKSSSYEQYF. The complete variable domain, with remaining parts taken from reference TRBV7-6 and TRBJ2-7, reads GAGVSQSPRYKVTKRGQDVALRCDPISGHVSLYWYRQALGQGPEFLTYFNYEAQQDKSGLPNDRFSAERPEGSISTLTIQRTEQRDSAMYRCASSLFGKSSSYEQYFGPGTRLTVT.

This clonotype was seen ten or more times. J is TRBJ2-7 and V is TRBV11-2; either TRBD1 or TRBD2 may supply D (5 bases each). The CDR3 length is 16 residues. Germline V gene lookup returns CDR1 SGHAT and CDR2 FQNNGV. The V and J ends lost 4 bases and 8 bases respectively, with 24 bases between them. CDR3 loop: CASSSIRSGTAHQQYF. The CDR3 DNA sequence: TGTGCCAGCAGCTCTATTCGATCCGGGACGGCACACCAGCAGTACTTC.

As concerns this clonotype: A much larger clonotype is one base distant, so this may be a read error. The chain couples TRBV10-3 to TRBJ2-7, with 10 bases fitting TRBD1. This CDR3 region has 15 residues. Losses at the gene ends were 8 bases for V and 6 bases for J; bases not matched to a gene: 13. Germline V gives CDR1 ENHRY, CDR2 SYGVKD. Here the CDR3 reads CAIGKTGTGDGEQYF. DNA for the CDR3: TGTGCCATCGGCAAGACCGGGACAGGGGACGGCGAGCAGTACTTC.

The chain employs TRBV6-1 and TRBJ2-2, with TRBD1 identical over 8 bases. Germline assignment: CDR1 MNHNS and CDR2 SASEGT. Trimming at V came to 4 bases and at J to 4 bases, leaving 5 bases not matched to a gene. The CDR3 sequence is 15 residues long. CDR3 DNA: TGTGCCAGCAGTGGACGACAGGGGTCCACCGGGGAGCTGTTTTTT. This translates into CASSGRQGSTGELFF.

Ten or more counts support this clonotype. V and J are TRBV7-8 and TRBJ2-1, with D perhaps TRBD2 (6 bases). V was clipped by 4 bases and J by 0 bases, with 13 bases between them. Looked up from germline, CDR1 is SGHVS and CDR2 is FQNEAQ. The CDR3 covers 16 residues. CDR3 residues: CASSSNLASSYNEQFF. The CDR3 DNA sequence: TGTGCCAGCAGCTCCAACCTAGCGTCCTCCTACAATGAGCAGTTCTTC.

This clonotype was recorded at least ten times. The CDR3 bases are TGTGCCAGCACTCTGGGGGGAATTCAGCCCCAGCATTTT. Its protein product is CASTLGGIQPQHF. The V gene is TRBV28, the J gene TRBJ1-5; a possible D gene is TRBD1 (5 bases). Trimming cost V 7 bases and J 6 bases, with 13 bases left between them. The CDR3 spans 13 residues. Germline assignment: CDR1 MDHEN and CDR2 SYDVKM.

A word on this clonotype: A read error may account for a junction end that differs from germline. The CDR3 sequence: CASSLGRNTKAFF. CDR3 nucleotide sequence: TGTGCCAGCAGCTTAGGCAGGAACACTAAAGCTTTCTTT. This chain uses TRBV5-4 with TRBJ1-1; no firm D call. The CDR3 spans 13 residues. Per germline, CDR1 SGHNT and CDR2 YYREEE (reference sequence).